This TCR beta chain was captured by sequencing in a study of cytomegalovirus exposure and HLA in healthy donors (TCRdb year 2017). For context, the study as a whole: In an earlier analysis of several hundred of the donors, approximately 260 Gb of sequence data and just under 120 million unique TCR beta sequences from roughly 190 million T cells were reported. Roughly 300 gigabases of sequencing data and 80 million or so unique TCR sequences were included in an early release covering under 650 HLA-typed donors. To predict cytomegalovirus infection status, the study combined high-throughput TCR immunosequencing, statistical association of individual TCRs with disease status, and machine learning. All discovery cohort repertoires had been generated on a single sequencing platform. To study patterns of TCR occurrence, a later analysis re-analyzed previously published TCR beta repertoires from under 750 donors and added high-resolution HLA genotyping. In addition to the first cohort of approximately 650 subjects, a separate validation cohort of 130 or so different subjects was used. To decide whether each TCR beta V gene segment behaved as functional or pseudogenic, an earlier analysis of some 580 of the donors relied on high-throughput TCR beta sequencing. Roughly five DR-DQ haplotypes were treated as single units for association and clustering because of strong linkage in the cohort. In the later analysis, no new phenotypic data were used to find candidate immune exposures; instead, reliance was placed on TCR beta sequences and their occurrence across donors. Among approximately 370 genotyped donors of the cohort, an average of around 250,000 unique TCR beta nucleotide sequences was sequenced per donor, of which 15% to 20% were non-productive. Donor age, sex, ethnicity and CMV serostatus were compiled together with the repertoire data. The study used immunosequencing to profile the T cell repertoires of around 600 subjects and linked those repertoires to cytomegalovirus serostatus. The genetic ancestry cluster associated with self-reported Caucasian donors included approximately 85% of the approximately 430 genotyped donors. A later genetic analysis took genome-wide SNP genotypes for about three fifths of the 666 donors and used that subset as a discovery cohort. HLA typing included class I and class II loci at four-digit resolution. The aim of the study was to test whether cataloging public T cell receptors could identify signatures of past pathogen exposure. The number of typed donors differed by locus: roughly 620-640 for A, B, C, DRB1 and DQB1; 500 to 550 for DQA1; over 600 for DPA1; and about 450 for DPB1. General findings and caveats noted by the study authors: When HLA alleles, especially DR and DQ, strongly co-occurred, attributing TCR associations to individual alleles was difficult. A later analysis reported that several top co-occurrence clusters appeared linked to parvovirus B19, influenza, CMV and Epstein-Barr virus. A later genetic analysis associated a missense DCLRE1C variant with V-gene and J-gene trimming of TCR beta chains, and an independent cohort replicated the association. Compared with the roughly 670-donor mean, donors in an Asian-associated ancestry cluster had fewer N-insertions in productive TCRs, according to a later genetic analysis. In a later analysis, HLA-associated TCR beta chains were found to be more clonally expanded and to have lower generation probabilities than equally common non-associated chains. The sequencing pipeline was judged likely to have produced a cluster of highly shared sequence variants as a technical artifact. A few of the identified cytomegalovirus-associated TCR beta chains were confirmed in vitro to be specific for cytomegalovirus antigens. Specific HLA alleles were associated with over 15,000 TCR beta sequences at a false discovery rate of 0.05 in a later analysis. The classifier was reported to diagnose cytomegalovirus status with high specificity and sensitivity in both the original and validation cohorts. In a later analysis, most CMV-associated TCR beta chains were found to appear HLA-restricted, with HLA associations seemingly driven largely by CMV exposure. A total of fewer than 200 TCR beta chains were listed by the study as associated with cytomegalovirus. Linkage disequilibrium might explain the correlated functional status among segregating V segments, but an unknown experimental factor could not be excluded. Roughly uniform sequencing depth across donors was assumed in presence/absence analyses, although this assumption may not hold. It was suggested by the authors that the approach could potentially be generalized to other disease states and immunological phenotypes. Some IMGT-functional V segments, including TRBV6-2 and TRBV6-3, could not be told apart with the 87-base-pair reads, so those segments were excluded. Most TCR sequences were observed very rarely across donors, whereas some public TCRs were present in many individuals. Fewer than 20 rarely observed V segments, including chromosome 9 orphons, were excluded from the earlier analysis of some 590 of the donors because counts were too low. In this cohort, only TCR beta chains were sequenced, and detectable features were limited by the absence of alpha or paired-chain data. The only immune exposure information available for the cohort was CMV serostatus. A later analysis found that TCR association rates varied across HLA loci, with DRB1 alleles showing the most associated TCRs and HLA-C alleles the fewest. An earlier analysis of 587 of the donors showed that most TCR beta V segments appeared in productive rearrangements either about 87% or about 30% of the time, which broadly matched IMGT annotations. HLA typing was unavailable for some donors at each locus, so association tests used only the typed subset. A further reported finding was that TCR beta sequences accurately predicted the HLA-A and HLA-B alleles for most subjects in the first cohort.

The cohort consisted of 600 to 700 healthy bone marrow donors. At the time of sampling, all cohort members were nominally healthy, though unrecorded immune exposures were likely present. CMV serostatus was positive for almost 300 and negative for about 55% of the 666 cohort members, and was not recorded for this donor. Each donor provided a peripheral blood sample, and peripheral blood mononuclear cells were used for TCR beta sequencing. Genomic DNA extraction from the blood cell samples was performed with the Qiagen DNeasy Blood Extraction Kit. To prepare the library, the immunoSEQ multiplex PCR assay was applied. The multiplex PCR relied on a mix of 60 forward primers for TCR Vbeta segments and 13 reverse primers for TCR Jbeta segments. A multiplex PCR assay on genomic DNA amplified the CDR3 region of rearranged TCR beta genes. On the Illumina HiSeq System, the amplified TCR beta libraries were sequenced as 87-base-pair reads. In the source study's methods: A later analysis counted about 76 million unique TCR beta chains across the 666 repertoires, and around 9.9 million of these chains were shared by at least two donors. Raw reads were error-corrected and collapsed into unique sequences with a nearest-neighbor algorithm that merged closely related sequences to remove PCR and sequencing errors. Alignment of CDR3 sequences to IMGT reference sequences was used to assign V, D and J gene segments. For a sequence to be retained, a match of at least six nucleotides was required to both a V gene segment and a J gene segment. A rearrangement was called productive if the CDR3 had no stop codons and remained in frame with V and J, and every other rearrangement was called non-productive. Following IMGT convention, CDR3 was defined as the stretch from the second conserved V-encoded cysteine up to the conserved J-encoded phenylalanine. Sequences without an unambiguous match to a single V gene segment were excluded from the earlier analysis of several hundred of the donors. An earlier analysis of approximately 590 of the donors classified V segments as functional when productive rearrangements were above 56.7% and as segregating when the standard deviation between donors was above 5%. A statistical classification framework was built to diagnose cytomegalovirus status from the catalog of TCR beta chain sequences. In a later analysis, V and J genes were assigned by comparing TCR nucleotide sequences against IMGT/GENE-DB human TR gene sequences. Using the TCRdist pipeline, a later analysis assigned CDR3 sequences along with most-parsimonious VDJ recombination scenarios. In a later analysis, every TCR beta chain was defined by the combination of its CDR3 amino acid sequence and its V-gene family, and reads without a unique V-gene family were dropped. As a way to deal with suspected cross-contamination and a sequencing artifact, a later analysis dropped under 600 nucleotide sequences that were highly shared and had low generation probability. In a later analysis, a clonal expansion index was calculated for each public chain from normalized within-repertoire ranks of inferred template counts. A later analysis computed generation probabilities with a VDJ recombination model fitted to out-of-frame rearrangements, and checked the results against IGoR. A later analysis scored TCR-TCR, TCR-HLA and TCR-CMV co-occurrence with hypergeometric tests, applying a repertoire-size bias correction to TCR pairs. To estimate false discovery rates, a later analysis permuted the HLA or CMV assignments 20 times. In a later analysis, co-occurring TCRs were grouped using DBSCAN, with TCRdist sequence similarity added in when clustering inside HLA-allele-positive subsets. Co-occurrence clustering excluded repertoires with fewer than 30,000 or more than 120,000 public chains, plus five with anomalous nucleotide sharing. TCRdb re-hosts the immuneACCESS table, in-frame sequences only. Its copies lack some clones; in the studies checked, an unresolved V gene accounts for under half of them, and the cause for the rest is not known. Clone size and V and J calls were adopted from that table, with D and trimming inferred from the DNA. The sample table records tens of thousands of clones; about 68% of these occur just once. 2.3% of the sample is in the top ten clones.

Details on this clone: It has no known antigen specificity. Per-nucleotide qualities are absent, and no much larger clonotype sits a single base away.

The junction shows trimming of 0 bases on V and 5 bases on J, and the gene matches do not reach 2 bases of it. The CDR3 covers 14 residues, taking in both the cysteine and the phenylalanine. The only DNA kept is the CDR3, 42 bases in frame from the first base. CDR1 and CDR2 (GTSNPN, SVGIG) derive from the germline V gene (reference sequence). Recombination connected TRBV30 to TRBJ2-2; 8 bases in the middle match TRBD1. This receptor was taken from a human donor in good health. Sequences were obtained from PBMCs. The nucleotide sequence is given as TGTGCCTGGAGTGTATGGACAGGGACCGGGGAGCTGTTTTTT. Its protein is CAWSVWTGTGELFF.